Detailed here is one TCR beta chain. These data originate in a study of blood T cell repertoires in COVID-19. Study-wide context: Samples taken during acute and convalescent COVID-19 were collected in the United States, Italy and Spain. T cells, B-cell-depleted T cells, or PBMCs supplied cDNA or gDNA.

Per the study methods: For nucleated cells, counts were estimated from reference gene primer amplification. This table comes from immunoSEQ multiplex PCR, and its TCRdb copy is limited to in-frame clones, with some not included. V and J calls and clone size are copied from that table; D and trimming were computed from the DNA. The sample has roughly 40,000 clones, over 75% seen once; the top ten hold approximately 8.8%. The V and J ends lost 3 bases and 3 bases respectively, with 11 bases between them. CDR3 length: 15 amino acids. Germline CDR1 reads SGHVS; CDR2 reads FQNEAQ. Input material: peripheral blood. The chain uses TRBV7-8 and TRBJ2-2; weak D call: TRBD2 (5 bases). The TCR sequence derives from a woman in her 70s with acute or convalescent COVID-19. Here the CDR3 reads CASSLLAGDTGELFF. The CDR3 DNA reads as TGTGCCAGCAGCTTGCTGGCGGGCGACACCGGGGAGCTGTTTTTT.